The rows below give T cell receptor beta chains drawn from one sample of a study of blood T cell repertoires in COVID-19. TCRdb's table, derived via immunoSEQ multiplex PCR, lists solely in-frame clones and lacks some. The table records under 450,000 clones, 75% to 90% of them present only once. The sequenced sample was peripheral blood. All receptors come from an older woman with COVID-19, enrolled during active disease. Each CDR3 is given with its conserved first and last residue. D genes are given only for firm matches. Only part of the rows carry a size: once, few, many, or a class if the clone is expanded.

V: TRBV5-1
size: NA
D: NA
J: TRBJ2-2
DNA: TGCGCCAGCAGCTTGGATTTGGCAGGGATTCACACCGGGGAGCTGTTTTTT
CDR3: CASSLDLAGIHTGELFF

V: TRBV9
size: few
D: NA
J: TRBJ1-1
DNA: TGTGCCAGCAGCTACCGGCCCCAGGGCTTGAACACTGAAGCTTTCTTT
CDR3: CASSYRPQGLNTEAFF

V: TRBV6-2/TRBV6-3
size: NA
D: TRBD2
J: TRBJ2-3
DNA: TGTGCCAGCAGTTACTCTAGCGGGGGGGCGTCGAGGGCAGATACGCAGTATTTT
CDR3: CASSYSSGGASRADTQYF

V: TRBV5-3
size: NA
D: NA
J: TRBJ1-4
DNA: TGTGCCAGAAGCCCCCCGGGTAATGAAAAACTGTTTTTT
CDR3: CARSPPGNEKLFF

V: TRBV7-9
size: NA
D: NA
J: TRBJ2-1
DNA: TGTGCCAGCAGCCTGGGGGGAGGTATCCTCAATGAGCAGTTCTTC
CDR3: CASSLGGGILNEQFF

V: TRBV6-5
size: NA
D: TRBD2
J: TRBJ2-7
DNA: TGTGCCAGCAGATTAAGACTAGCGGGATCCTACGAGCAGTACTTC
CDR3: CASRLRLAGSYEQYF

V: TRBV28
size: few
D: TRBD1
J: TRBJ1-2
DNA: TGTGCCAGCAGAAATCTTATCAGTAGCCTGACAGGGACTAACTATGGCTACACCTTC
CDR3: CASRNLISSLTGTNYGYTF

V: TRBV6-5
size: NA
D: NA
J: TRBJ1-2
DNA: TGTGCCAGCAGGGACACGTCCTATGGCTACACCTTC
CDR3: CASRDTSYGYTF

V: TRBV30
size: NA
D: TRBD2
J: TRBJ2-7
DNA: TGTGCCTGGAGTCCTAGACTAGCGGGGAGCTCCTACGAGCAGTACTTC
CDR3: CAWSPRLAGSSYEQYF

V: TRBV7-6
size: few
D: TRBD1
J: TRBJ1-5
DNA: TGTGCCAGCAGCCAACCCAGAGACAGGGGAAGGAACCACAATCAGCCCCAGCATTTT
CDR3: CASSQPRDRGRNHNQPQHF